The entry below describes one TCR beta chain. Its antigen is currently unknown. 13 Jbeta primers and 60 Vbeta primers were used for the PCR. Profiled with immunoSEQ multiplex PCR; TCRdb holds only in-frame clones, not every one. The sample lists 110,000 to 150,000 clones; approximately 80% were seen once. The sample is drawn from a study of cytomegalovirus exposure and HLA in healthy donors. Study-wide results and caveats: There were some public TCRs occurring in many donors, but most TCR sequences were rare.

The CDR3 has 12 residues. V lost 2 bases and J lost 6, with 7 bases in between. Germline V gene data show CDR1 as KGHSH and CDR2 as LQKENI. The genes are TRBV18 and TRBJ1-1; TRBD1 is a possible D gene (6 bases). The sequencing sample was made of PBMCs. The sequence was collected from a woman in her thirties or forties in good health and CMV-seronegative. The CDR3 DNA reads as TGTGCCAGCTCACCAGGGACATCTGAAGCTTTCTTT. It translates to CASSPGTSEAFF.